This TCR beta chain was documented in a study of T cells in Graves' hyperthyroidism and ophthalmopathy. Study results and limitations: Among thyroid clonotypes expanded above 0.001, most also appeared in blood.

This clonotype came up a few times. The antigen remains undetermined. Between the trimmed V and J ends, which lost 5 bases and 5 bases, there was a span of 10 bases. Per the germline V gene, CDR1 is SGHAT and CDR2 is FQNNGV. This CDR3 comprises 12 residues. RNA transcripts were the template for amplifying TCR beta CDR3 regions. An initial round of RT-PCR targeting the TCR CDR3 relied on the HTBI primer set. TCRdb called the multiplex PCR reads again in MiXCR, with one record for every CDR3 protein. The repertoire holds 400,000 to 550,000 distinct CDR3 sequences, with around a quarter as singletons. Individuals with ophthalmopathy presented a Clinical Activity Score of at least 3, a NOSPECS grade of at least 4 and a duration under 3 months. From 9 to 10 ml of fresh peripheral blood, PBMCs were isolated.

The sequenced sample was blood. The sequence came from a woman aged 30 to 39 with Graves' ophthalmopathy. This chain connects TRBV11-2 to TRBJ2-7, with D tentatively TRBD1 (6 bases). The CDR3 region has the DNA TGTGCCAGCAGCCAGGGGTCCCACGAGCAGTACTTC. Its protein product is CASSQGSHEQYF.